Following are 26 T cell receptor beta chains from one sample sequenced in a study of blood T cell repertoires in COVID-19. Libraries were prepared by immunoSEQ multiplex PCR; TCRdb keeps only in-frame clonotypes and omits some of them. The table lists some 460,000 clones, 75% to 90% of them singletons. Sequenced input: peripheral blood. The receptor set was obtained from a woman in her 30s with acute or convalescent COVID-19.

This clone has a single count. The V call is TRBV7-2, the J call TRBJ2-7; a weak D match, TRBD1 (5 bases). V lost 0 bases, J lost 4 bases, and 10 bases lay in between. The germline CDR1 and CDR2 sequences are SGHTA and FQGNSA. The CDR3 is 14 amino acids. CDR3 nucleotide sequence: TGTGCCAGCAGCTTAGCAGGGGATAGGTACGAGCAGTACTTC. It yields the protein CASSLAGDRYEQYF.

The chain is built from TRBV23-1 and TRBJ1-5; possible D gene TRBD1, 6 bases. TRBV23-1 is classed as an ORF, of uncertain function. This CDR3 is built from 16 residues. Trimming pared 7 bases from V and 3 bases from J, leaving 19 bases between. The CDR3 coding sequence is TGCGCCAGCATTTGGCAGGGGCGACTATACAATCAGCCCCAGCATTTT. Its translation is CASIWQGRLYNQPQHF.

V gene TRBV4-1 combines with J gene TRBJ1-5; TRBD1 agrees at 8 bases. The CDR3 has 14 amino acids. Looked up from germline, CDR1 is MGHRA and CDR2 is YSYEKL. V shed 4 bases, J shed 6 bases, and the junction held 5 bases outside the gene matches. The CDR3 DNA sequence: TGCGCCAGCAGCCGCCAGCAGGGGGCTCAGCCCCAGCATTTT. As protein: CASSRQQGAQPQHF.

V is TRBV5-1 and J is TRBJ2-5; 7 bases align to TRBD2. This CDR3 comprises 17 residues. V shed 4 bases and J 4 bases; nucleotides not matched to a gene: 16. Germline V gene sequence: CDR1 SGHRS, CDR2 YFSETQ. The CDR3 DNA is TGCGCCAGCAGCCTTATGGAGGCGGGGAGGGATGGAGAGACCCAGTACTTC. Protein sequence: CASSLMEAGRDGETQYF.

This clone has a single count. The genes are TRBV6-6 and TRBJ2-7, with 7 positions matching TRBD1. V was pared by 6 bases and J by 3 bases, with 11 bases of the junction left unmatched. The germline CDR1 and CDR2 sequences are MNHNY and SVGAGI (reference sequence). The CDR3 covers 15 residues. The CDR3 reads CASRPRDSNFYEQYF. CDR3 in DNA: TGTGCCAGCAGACCTCGGGACAGTAATTTCTACGAGCAGTACTTC.

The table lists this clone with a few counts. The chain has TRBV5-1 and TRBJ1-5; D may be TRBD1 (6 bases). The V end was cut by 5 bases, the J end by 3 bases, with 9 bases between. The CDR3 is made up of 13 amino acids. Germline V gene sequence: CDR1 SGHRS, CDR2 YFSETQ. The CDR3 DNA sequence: TGCGCCAGCAGGGGGGCACCCAATCAGCCCCAGCATTTT. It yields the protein CASRGAPNQPQHF.

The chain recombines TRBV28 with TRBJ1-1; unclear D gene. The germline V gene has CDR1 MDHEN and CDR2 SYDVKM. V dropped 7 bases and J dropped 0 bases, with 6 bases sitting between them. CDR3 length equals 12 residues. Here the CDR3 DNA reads TGTGCCAGCAAGTCGGTGAACACTGAAGCTTTCTTT. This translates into CASKSVNTEAFF.

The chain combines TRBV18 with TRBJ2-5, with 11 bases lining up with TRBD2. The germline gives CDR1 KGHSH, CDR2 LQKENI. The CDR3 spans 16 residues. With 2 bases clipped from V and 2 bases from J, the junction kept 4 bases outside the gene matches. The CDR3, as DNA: TGTGCCAGCTCACCAACTAGCGGGGGAGGACAAGAGACCCAGTACTTC. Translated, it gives CASSPTSGGGQETQYF.

Here the CDR3 DNA reads TGTGCCAGCAGTTATTTACAGGGGATCTATGGCTACACCTTC. Protein: CASSYLQGIYGYTF. The genes are TRBV6-9 and TRBJ1-2; 7 bases match TRBD1. V trimming: 1 base; J trimming: 4 bases; junction bases outside the gene matches: 3. The CDR3 totals 14 residues. CDR1 and CDR2 from the germline V gene are MNHGY and SVAAGI.

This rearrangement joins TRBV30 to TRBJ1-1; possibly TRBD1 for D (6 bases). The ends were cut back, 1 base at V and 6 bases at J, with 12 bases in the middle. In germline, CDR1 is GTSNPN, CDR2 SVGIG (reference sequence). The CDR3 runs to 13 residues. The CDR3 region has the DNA TGTGCCTGGAGTGGGAATGGGACACCTGAAGCTTTCTTT. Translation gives CAWSGNGTPEAFF. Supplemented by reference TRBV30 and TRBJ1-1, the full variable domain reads SQTIHQWPATLVQPVGSPLSLECTVEGTSNPNLYWYRQAAGRGLQLLFYSVGIGQISSEVPQNLSASRPQDRQFILSSKKLLLSDSGFYLCAWSGNGTPEAFFGQGTRLTVV.

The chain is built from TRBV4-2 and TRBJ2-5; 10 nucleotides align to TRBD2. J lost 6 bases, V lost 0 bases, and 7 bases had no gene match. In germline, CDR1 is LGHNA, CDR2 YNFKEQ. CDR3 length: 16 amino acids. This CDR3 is CASSQEAGGPEKTQYF. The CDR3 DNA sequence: TGTGCCAGCAGCCAAGAAGCGGGGGGGCCTGAAAAGACCCAGTACTTC.

In DNA form, the CDR3 reads TGTGCCAGCAGCTGGACTAACCGCCAAGACAGCGGGGGGTACTTC. Translation gives CASSWTNRQDSGGYF. The chain employs TRBV11-2 and TRBJ2-7, with 8 bases that match TRBD2. The J segment lost 12 bases and the V segment lost 4 bases, leaving 17 bases of the junction unmatched. This CDR3 has 15 amino acids. Germline CDR1 reads SGHAT; CDR2 reads FQNNGV.

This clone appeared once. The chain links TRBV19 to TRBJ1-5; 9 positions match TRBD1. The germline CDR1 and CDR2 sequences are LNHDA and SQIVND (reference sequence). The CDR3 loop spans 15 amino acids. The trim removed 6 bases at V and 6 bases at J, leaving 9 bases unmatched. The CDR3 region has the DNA TGTGCCAGTAGCTTGACAGGGGGGAAGGGTCAGCCCCAGCATTTT. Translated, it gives CASSLTGGKGQPQHF.

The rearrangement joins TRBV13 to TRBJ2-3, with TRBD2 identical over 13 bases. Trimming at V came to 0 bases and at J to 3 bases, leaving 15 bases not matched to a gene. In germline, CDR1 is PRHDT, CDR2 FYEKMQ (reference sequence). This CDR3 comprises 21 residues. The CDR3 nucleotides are TGTGCCAGCAGCTTAGGACCCGGGACTAGCGGGGACTCGGCAGAAACAGATACGCAGTATTTT. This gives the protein CASSLGPGTSGDSAETDTQYF.

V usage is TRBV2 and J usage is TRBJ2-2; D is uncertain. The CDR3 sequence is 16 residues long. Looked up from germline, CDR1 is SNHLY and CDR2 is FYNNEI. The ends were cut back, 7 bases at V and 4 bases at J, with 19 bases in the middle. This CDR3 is CASTRNRGQITGELFF. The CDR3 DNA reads TGTGCCAGCACCAGAAACCGCGGCCAGATCACCGGGGAGCTGTTTTTT.

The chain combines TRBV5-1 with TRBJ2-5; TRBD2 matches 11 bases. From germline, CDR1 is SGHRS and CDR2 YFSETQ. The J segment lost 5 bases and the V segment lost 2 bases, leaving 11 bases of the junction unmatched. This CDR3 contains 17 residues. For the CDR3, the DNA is TGCGCCAGCAGCTTTAGACTAGCGGGGTCGAGAGTGGAGACCCAGTACTTC. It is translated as CASSFRLAGSRVETQYF. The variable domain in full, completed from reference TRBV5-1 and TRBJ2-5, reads KAGVTQTPRYLIKTRGQQVTLSCSPISGHRSVSWYQQTPGQGLQFLFEYFSETQRNKGNFPGRFSGRQFSNSRSEMNVSTLELGDSALYLCASSFRLAGSRVETQYFGPGTRLLVL.

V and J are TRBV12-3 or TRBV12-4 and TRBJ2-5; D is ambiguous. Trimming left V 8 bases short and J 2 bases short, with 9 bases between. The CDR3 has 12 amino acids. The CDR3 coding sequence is TGTGCCAGCGGTCAGACACAAGAGACCCAGTACTTC. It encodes CASGQTQETQYF.

CDR3 in DNA: TGTGCCAGTAGTATTCGGACACAGGACGTTGGGCCCCAGCATTTT. It codes for CASSIRTQDVGPQHF. V gene TRBV19 combines with J gene TRBJ1-5; a possible D gene is TRBD1 (5 bases). This CDR3 region has 15 residues. Germline V gene data show CDR1 as LNHDA and CDR2 as SQIVND (reference sequence). Trimming removed 3 bases from V and 9 bases from J, with 18 bases in between. The full variable domain, its missing parts supplied by reference TRBV19 and TRBJ1-5, is DGGITQSPKYLFRKEGQNVTLSCEQNLNHDAMYWYRQDPGQGLRLIYYSQIVNDFQKGDIAEGYSVSREKKESFPLTVTSAQKNPTAFYLCASSIRTQDVGPQHFGDGTRLSIL.

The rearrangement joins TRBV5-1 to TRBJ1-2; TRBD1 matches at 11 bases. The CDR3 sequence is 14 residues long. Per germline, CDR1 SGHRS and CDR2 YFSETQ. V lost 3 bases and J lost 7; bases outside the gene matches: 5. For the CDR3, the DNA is TGCGCCAGCAGCTACGGACAGGGGGCGCTTGGCTACACCTTC. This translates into CASSYGQGALGYTF.

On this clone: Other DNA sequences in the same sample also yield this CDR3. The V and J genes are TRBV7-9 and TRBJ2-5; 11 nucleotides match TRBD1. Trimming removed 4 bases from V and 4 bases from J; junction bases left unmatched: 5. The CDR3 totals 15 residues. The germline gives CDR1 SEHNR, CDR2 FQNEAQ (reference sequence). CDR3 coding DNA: TGTGCCAGCAGCTATGGACAGGGGGCGGGAGAGACCCAGTACTTC. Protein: CASSYGQGAGETQYF.

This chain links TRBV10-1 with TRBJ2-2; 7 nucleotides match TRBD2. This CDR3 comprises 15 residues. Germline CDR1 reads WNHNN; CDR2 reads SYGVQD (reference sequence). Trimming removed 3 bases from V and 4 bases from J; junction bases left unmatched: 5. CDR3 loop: CASSDGGGGTGELFF. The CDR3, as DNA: TGCGCCAGCAGTGACGGTGGGGGGGGCACCGGGGAGCTGTTTTTT.

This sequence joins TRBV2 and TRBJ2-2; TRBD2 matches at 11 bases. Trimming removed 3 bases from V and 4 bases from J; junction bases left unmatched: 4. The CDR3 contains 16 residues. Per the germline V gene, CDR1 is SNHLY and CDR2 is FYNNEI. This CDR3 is CASSDSGGAGTGELFF. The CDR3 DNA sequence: TGTGCCAGCAGTGATAGCGGGGGGGCCGGCACCGGGGAGCTGTTTTTT.

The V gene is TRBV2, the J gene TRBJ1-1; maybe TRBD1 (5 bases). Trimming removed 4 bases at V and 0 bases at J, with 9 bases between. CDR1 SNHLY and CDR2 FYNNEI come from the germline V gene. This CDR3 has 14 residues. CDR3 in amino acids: CASSGQIMNTEAFF. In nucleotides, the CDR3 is TGTGCCAGCAGTGGACAGATTATGAACACTGAAGCTTTCTTT.

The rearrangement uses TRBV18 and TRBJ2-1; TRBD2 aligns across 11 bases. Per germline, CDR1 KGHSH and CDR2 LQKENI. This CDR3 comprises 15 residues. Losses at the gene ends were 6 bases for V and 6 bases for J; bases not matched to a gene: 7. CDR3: CASSVSGGAPNEQFF. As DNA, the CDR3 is TGTGCCAGCTCGGTTAGCGGGGGGGCACCCAATGAGCAGTTCTTC.

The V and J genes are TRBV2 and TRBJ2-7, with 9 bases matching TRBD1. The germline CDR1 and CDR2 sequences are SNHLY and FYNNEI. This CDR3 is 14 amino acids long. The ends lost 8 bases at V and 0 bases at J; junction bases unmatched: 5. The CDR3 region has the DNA TGTGCCAGCGATCCGACAGGGGGCTCCTACGAGCAGTACTTC. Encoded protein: CASDPTGGSYEQYF.

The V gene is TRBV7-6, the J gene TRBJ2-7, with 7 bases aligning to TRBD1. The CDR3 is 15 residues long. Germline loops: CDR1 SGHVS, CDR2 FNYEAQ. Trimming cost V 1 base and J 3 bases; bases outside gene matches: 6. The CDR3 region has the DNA TGTGCCAGCAGCTTAGGACAGGGTGAAGGCTACGAGCAGTACTTC. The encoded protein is CASSLGQGEGYEQYF.